Shown below are 17 T cell receptor beta chains from a single sample sequenced in a study of T cells in localized non-small cell lung cancer. Sequencing used immunoSEQ multiplex PCR; TCRdb keeps in-frame clones, though not all of them. The repertoire consists of 2,000 to 2,500 clones, with roughly 25% occurring once and the leading ten covering around 8%. The sequences come from lung tumor tissue, collected before any cancer treatment. The source is a man between 35 and 75 years old with stage III lung adenocarcinoma.

This sequence joins TRBV11-3 and TRBJ2-1, with 16 bases identical to TRBD2. V lost 5 bases and J lost 8; bases outside the gene matches: 3. Germline CDR1 is SGHNT and CDR2 is YENEEA. The CDR3 totals 15 residues. CDR3 sequence (DNA): TGTGCCAGCAGCGTGGGACTAGCGGGAGGGGATGAGCAGTTCTTC. Translating gives CASSVGLAGGDEQFF.

In its sample, this clone was seen a few times. This chain uses TRBV11-3 with TRBJ1-1; maybe TRBD1 (5 bases). The CDR3 has 14 residues. Germline-derived CDR1 and CDR2 are SGHNT and YENEEA. The V end lost 5 bases, the J end lost 4 bases, and 14 bases lay between the germline ends. The CDR3 region has the DNA TGTGCCAGCAGCCCTGTTAGGGGCCCCACTGAAGCTTTCTTT. It translates to CASSPVRGPTEAFF.

J is TRBJ2-3 and V is TRBV5-1; 11 nucleotides line up with TRBD1. V lost 7 bases to trimming and J lost 0 bases; unmatched junction nucleotides: 4. Per the germline V gene, CDR1 is SGHRS and CDR2 is YFSETQ. The CDR3 has 15 amino acids. The CDR3 DNA reads TGCGCCAGCGGAGGACAGGGGGCAAGCACAGATACGCAGTATTTT. Amino acid sequence: CASGGQGASTDTQYF. Drawing the rest from reference TRBV5-1 and TRBJ2-3, the complete variable domain is KAGVTQTPRYLIKTRGQQVTLSCSPISGHRSVSWYQQTPGQGLQFLFEYFSETQRNKGNFPGRFSGRQFSNSRSEMNVSTLELGDSALYLCASGGQGASTDTQYFGPGTRLTVL.

This clone showed up just a few times. This chain joins TRBV19 and TRBJ2-7; D is unclear. The CDR3 is 14 amino acids. V lost 4 bases and J lost 5, with 15 bases in between. Germline V gene data show CDR1 as LNHDA and CDR2 as SQIVND (reference sequence). CDR3 nucleotides: TGTGCCAGTAGTAAACAAGGGTTCCCCGACGAGCAGTACTTC. This translates into CASSKQGFPDEQYF.

This clone was detected a few times. The chain couples TRBV19 to TRBJ2-3, with D maybe TRBD2 (6 bases). V gave up 3 bases and J gave up 3 bases, with 7 bases separating them. Germline assignment: CDR1 LNHDA and CDR2 SQIVND (reference sequence). CDR3 length equals 13 residues. The CDR3 sequence is CASSIAGTDTQYF. DNA for the CDR3: TGTGCCAGTAGTATCGCGGGAACAGATACGCAGTATTTT.

The rearrangement links TRBV28 to TRBJ2-5, with D unresolved. V was shortened by 6 bases and J by 2 bases, with 10 bases between the two germline ends. The CDR3 has 13 amino acids. Looked up from germline, CDR1 is MDHEN and CDR2 is SYDVKM. The CDR3 sequence: CASRYTEQETQYF. The CDR3 DNA follows: TGTGCCAGCAGATATACAGAGCAAGAGACCCAGTACTTC.

There are a few counts of this clone. The chain carries TRBV6-8 and TRBJ1-5; D remains ambiguous. The CDR3 covers 13 residues. Trimming shortened V by 0 bases and J by 4 bases, and 4 bases separated the two germline ends. The germline gives CDR1 MNHGY, CDR2 SAAAGT. The CDR3 is CASSYSMNQPQHF. In nucleotides, the CDR3 is TGTGCCAGCAGTTACTCGATGAATCAGCCCCAGCATTTT.

A few counts support this clone. The rearrangement links TRBV11-3 to TRBJ1-1; D is unclear. The CDR3 consists of 14 residues. V gave up 5 bases and J gave up 7 bases, with 17 bases separating them. Germline CDR1 SGHNT, CDR2 YENEEA. The CDR3 sequence: CASSLYAGENEAFF. The CDR3 DNA follows: TGTGCCAGCAGCCTCTATGCCGGGGAAAATGAAGCTTTCTTT.

The J gene is TRBJ1-5, the V gene TRBV30; 10 nucleotides align to TRBD1. With V trimmed by 5 bases and J by 2 bases, 0 bases remained unmatched. This CDR3 has 13 amino acids. Looked up from germline, CDR1 is GTSNPN and CDR2 is SVGIG (reference sequence). The CDR3: CAWGQGGNQPQHF. In DNA form, the CDR3 reads TGTGCCTGGGGACAGGGGGGCAATCAGCCCCAGCATTTT.

This clone is large within its sample. The CDR3 coding sequence is TGTGCCAGCAGTCCTAGCGGGAACTCGAATGAGCAGTACTTC. This codes for CASSPSGNSNEQYF. This sequence joins TRBV6-8 and TRBJ2-7; TRBD2 matches 9 bases. Germline V lookup: CDR1 MNHGY, CDR2 SAAAGT. The trim removed 5 bases at V and 7 bases at J, leaving 9 bases unmatched. The CDR3 runs 14 residues.

A few counts support this clone. The J gene is TRBJ2-3, the V gene TRBV7-1, with 11 bases that match TRBD1. TRBV7-1 is given ORF status, its function remaining uncertain. V gave up 4 bases and J gave up 7 bases; unmatched junction bases: 7. This CDR3 has 15 amino acids. For the CDR3, the DNA is TGTGCCAGCAGCTTCGCCGGGACAGGGGGAAATACGCAGTATTTT. It yields the protein CASSFAGTGGNTQYF.

This clone was counted a few times. Here the CDR3 reads CASSGNPGPHAREQFF. CDR3 in DNA: TGTGCCAGCAGTGGGAATCCGGGACCTCACGCTCGTGAGCAGTTCTTC. The chain carries TRBV2 and TRBJ2-1; perhaps D is TRBD1 or TRBD2 (5 bases each). The CDR3 sequence is 16 residues long. CDR1 and CDR2 (germline): SNHLY, FYNNEI. Trimming took off 4 bases at V and 9 bases at J, with 22 bases between the two ends.

The chain is built from TRBV18 and TRBJ1-5; the match to TRBD1 covers 10 bases. CDR1 and CDR2 from the germline V gene are KGHSH and LQKENI. The CDR3 is 17 residues long. J was trimmed by 7 bases and V by 3 bases; bases with no gene match: 12. The CDR3 loop is CASSPNKLGTGDQPQHF. Here the CDR3 DNA reads TGTGCCAGCTCACCCAATAAACTCGGGACAGGGGACCAGCCCCAGCATTTT. The full variable domain, with the rest looked up from reference TRBV18 and TRBJ1-5, is NAGVMQNPRHLVRRRGQEARLRCSPMKGHSHVYWYRQLPEEGLKFMVYLQKENIIDESGMPKERFSAEFPKEGPSILRIQQVVRGDSAAYFCASSPNKLGTGDQPQHFGDGTRLSIL.

The sample holds one count of this clone. The chain recombines TRBV29-1 with TRBJ2-2; 12 bases are shared with TRBD1. There are 17 residues in the CDR3. J was trimmed by 1 base and V by 1 base; bases with no gene match: 4. Germline V gives CDR1 SQVTM, CDR2 ANQGSEA. Here the CDR3 DNA reads TGCAGCGTTGAAGCCAGGGACAGGGGGCTGAACACCGGGGAGCTGTTTTTT. It codes for CSVEARDRGLNTGELFF.

This clone was detected a few times. The rearrangement joins TRBV29-1 to TRBJ2-3; 7 bases line up with TRBD1. The CDR3 extends over 14 amino acids. Germline loops: CDR1 SQVTM, CDR2 ANQGSEA. Trimming took 6 bases from V and 9 from J; bases not matched to a gene: 15. The CDR3 coding sequence is TGCAGCGTCCTCGAAGGGTCCCGACAGGGCACGCAGTATTTT. This encodes CSVLEGSRQGTQYF.

This clone was observed a few times. The rearrangement links TRBV6-7 to TRBJ2-7; 7 bases align to TRBD1. TRBV6-7 is designated an ORF whose function remains uncertain. After removal of 4 bases from V and 2 bases from J, the junction contained 8 bases not matched to a gene. This CDR3 spans 15 amino acids. CDR3 in DNA: TGTGCCAGCAGTTTCCTCGGGACAGCTACCTACGAGCAGTACTTC. Translating gives CASSFLGTATYEQYF.

This clone was seen only a few times. This chain connects TRBV6-8 to TRBJ2-7; possibly TRBD1 or TRBD2 for D (6 bases each). Germline-derived CDR1 and CDR2 are MNHGY and SAAAGT. V shed 7 bases and J shed 5 bases, with 18 bases lying between them. This CDR3 spans 14 amino acids. The DNA for the CDR3 is TGTGCCAGCATGTCTAGGGGGGTTACCGACGAGCAGTACTTC. It specifies CASMSRGVTDEQYF.